This TCR beta chain was recorded in a study of T cells in Graves' hyperthyroidism and ophthalmopathy. Study summary: It was at initial diagnosis, before any treatment, that peripheral blood was collected.

TCR beta CDR3 regions were amplified from RNA transcripts. The HTBI primer set served for first-round RT-PCR of the TCR CDR3. Via MiXCR, TCRdb re-called the multiplex PCR reads, giving one row per CDR3 protein. Of roughly 600,000 distinct CDR3 sequences listed, 13% to 15% are singletons. Patients with ophthalmopathy all had a Clinical Activity Score of at least 3, a NOSPECS grade of at least 4 and duration under 3 months. The diagnostic basis comprised clinical symptoms, serum thyroxine and TRAb, thyroid ultrasound and orbital computed tomography. This clonotype was recorded many times. The CDR3 has 15 amino acids. J lost 0 bases, V lost 7 bases, and 4 bases had no gene match.

The sequence derives from a woman in her fifties or sixties with Graves' ophthalmopathy. Sequencing was done on a sample of blood. The chain employs TRBV12-3 or TRBV12-4 and TRBJ2-2; 8 bases line up with TRBD1. CDR3 amino acids: CASKGQGANTGELFF. The CDR3, as DNA: TGTGCCAGCAAAGGACAGGGAGCGAACACCGGGGAGCTGTTTTTT.